The 18 T cell receptor beta chains listed next were all sequenced from one sample in a study of cytomegalovirus exposure and HLA in healthy donors. PCR amplification relied on 60 Vbeta primers (plus 13 Jbeta primers). Sequenced by immunoSEQ multiplex PCR; TCRdb stores in-frame clones only, minus some. The sample includes 150,000 to 200,000 clones, roughly 80% of them seen just once. The sample consisted of PBMCs. The receptors shown here come from a female donor in good health and CMV-seronegative.

The V gene is TRBV18, the J gene TRBJ2-5; D is possibly TRBD2 (5 bases). Germline V gives CDR1 KGHSH, CDR2 LQKENI. V lost 3 bases and J lost 5, with 16 bases in between. The CDR3 has 15 residues. This CDR3 reads CASSPPYRELETQYF. For the CDR3, the DNA is TGTGCCAGCTCACCCCCATACCGGGAACTGGAGACCCAGTACTTC.

The chain is built from TRBV30 and TRBJ1-2; D ambiguous. CDR3 length equals 12 residues. V lost 7 bases and J lost 7, with 16 bases in between. Germline CDR1 reads GTSNPN; CDR2 reads SVGIG (reference sequence). CDR3 protein: CAYAKEGGGYTF. The CDR3 bases are TGTGCCTACGCTAAGGAGGGCGGTGGCTACACCTTC.

This clone appeared a few times. The V and J genes are TRBV7-2 and TRBJ1-2; 8 positions agree with TRBD1. The V gene's germline CDR1 is SGHTA and CDR2 FQGNSA. The CDR3 consists of 14 residues. The J segment lost 8 bases and the V segment lost 5 bases, leaving 10 bases of the junction unmatched. CDR3 coding DNA: TGTGCCAGCAGCCCTAAATCAGGGGGCCTCGGCTACACCTTC. Protein product: CASSPKSGGLGYTF.

The CDR3 reads CAWSTQLNTEAFF. DNA of the CDR3: TGTGCCTGGAGTACACAGTTGAACACTGAAGCTTTCTTT. This sequence joins TRBV30 and TRBJ1-1; unclear D gene. Trimming left V 2 bases short and J 0 bases short, with 7 bases between. CDR1 and CDR2 from the germline V gene are GTSNPN and SVGIG (reference sequence). The CDR3 has 13 amino acids. Full variable domain (rest looked up from reference TRBV30 and TRBJ1-1): SQTIHQWPATLVQPVGSPLSLECTVEGTSNPNLYWYRQAAGRGLQLLFYSVGIGQISSEVPQNLSASRPQDRQFILSSKKLLLSDSGFYLCAWSTQLNTEAFFGQGTRLTVV.

The J gene is TRBJ1-3, the V gene TRBV7-6; D possibly corresponds to TRBD1 (5 bases). The CDR3 has 17 residues. The V gene's germline CDR1 is SGHVS and CDR2 FNYEAQ. The V and J ends lost 1 base and 0 bases respectively, with 13 bases between them. The CDR3 region has the DNA TGTGCCAGCAGCTTAGAACAGGCCCCGCTCTCTGGAAACACCATATATTTT. Translated: CASSLEQAPLSGNTIYF. The variable domain in full, completed from reference TRBV7-6 and TRBJ1-3, reads GAGVSQSPRYKVTKRGQDVALRCDPISGHVSLYWYRQALGQGPEFLTYFNYEAQQDKSGLPNDRFSAERPEGSISTLTIQRTEQRDSAMYRCASSLEQAPLSGNTIYFGEGSWLTVV.

The chain is built from TRBV5-1 and TRBJ2-2; D call uncertain. The CDR3 loop spans 13 amino acids. Trimming took off 5 bases at V and 6 bases at J, with 11 bases between the two ends. Germline CDR1 SGHRS, CDR2 YFSETQ. CDR3: CASRSRRAGELFF. CDR3 DNA sequence: TGCGCCAGCAGGAGTAGACGGGCCGGGGAGCTGTTTTTT.

The J gene is TRBJ1-5, the V gene TRBV5-1; no clear D. This CDR3 is 14 amino acids long. V lost 4 bases and J lost 5, with 13 bases in between. Germline V gene data show CDR1 as SGHRS and CDR2 as YFSETQ. CDR3 residues: CASSRSEGDQPQHF. The CDR3 DNA is TGCGCCAGCAGCCGGAGTGAGGGCGATCAGCCCCAGCATTTT.

The chain combines TRBV7-9 with TRBJ2-7, with a weak D call TRBD1 (6 bases). Trimming pared 5 bases from V and 0 bases from J, leaving 17 bases between. Germline V gives CDR1 SEHNR, CDR2 FQNEAQ (reference sequence). The CDR3 is 16 amino acids. The DNA of the CDR3 is TGTGCCAGCAGCAACAGACAGGTCCCCATCTCCTACGAGCAGTACTTC. This gives the protein CASSNRQVPISYEQYF.

V gene TRBV9 combines with J gene TRBJ2-2; D remains ambiguous. CDR3 size: 13 residues. Germline assignment: CDR1 SGDLS and CDR2 YYNGEE. Trimming took 0 bases from V and 7 from J, leaving 7 bases between them. The CDR3, as DNA: TGTGCCAGCAGCGTAGCGGTCGGCGGGGAGCTGTTTTTT. The encoded protein is CASSVAVGGELFF.

The chain combines TRBV6-6 with TRBJ1-1; D is perhaps TRBD1 (5 bases). Germline lookup yields CDR1 MNHNY and CDR2 SVGAGI (reference sequence). The V end lost 6 bases, the J end lost 7 bases, and 21 bases lay between the germline ends. The CDR3 runs to 15 residues. The CDR3, as DNA: TGTGCCAGCAGCTCCCCCGTTGGAGGGGCGTTTGAAGCTTTCTTT. Its translation: CASSSPVGGAFEAFF.

The chain links TRBV19 to TRBJ1-1; maybe TRBD1 (5 bases). Trimming removed 3 bases from V and 5 bases from J, with 13 bases in between. The CDR3 contains 14 residues. Germline lookup yields CDR1 LNHDA and CDR2 SQIVND (reference sequence). The DNA of the CDR3 is TGTGCCAGTAGTATTCAGGGCCTAGGAACTGAAGCTTTCTTT. Its protein is CASSIQGLGTEAFF.

The V call is TRBV13, the J call TRBJ2-2, with a possible D match to TRBD1 (5 bases). The CDR3 runs to 14 residues. V shed 2 bases and J shed 5 bases, with 9 bases lying between them. The germline V gene has CDR1 PRHDT and CDR2 FYEKMQ (reference sequence). The CDR3 loop is CASSLLGQTGELFF. CDR3 DNA: TGTGCCAGCAGCTTACTGGGGCAAACCGGGGAGCTGTTTTTT. The variable domain in full, completed from reference TRBV13 and TRBJ2-2, reads AAGVIQSPRHLIKEKRETATLKCYPIPRHDTVYWYQQGPGQDPQFLISFYEKMQSDKGSIPDRFSAQQFSDYHSELNMSSLELGDSALYFCASSLLGQTGELFFGEGSRLTVL.

The chain is built from TRBV28 and TRBJ2-4; no clear D. The length of the CDR3 is 13 residues. Trimming stripped 7 bases from V and 3 bases from J, with 10 bases between. Germline CDR1 is MDHEN and CDR2 is SYDVKM. The CDR3 region has the DNA TGTGCCAGCATGGAGTTTCACAAAAACATTCAGTACTTC. The encoded protein is CASMEFHKNIQYF.

The chain combines TRBV2 with TRBJ1-2; weak D call: TRBD1 (5 bases). Germline CDR1 SNHLY, CDR2 FYNNEI. V was clipped by 5 bases and J by 5 bases, with 18 bases between them. This CDR3 contains 15 residues. The CDR3 DNA follows: TGTGCCAGCAGTTACACCCCGGGGGGGAAATATGGCTACACCTTC. Amino acid sequence: CASSYTPGGKYGYTF. The full variable domain, with the rest looked up from reference TRBV2 and TRBJ1-2, is EPEVTQTPSHQVTQMGQEVILRCVPISNHLYFYWYRQILGQKVEFLVSFYNNEISEKSEIFDDQFSVERPDGSNFTLKIRSTKLEDSAMYFCASSYTPGGKYGYTFGSGTRLTVV.

The V call is TRBV5-6, the J call TRBJ2-7; 8 bases map to TRBD2. Trimming took 4 bases from V and 0 from J; bases not matched to a gene: 9. CDR3 length: 16 residues. Germline CDR1 reads SGHDT; CDR2 reads YYEEEE. Here the CDR3 reads CASSRPSGLLSYEQYF. The CDR3 region has the DNA TGTGCCAGCAGCAGACCTAGCGGGCTCCTCTCCTACGAGCAGTACTTC.

This chain links TRBV7-2 with TRBJ2-7, with D possibly matching TRBD2 (5 bases). Between the trimmed V and J ends, which lost 1 base and 6 bases, there was a span of 13 bases. The CDR3 is made up of 14 amino acids. In germline, CDR1 is SGHTA, CDR2 FQGNSA. The CDR3 is CASSLGPSSPEQYF. In DNA form, the CDR3 reads TGTGCCAGCAGCTTAGGTCCTAGCTCACCCGAGCAGTACTTC.

The V call is TRBV19, the J call TRBJ1-1, with 9 bases fitting TRBD1. Germline values: CDR1 LNHDA, CDR2 SQIVND (reference sequence). The CDR3 consists of 14 residues. J gave up 4 bases and V 5 bases, and 5 bases lay outside the gene matches. CDR3 region: CASSQGQGGTEAFF. In nucleotides, the CDR3 is TGTGCCAGTAGTCAGGGACAGGGAGGCACTGAAGCTTTCTTT.

This chain uses TRBV7-3 with TRBJ2-1; D is unclear. The CDR3 sequence is 15 residues long. Germline loops: CDR1 SGHTA, CDR2 FQGTGA. V was clipped by 5 bases and J by 0 bases, with 11 bases between them. CDR3: CASSPRRSSYNEQFF. Here the CDR3 DNA reads TGTGCCAGCAGCCCCCGAAGGAGCTCCTACAATGAGCAGTTCTTC.